The present entry profiles one TCR beta chain with its context. Its antigen is still unknown. These data come from a study of siplizumab effects on memory and regulatory T cells. Study outcomes and limitations: Siplizumab significantly lowered the alloreactive sequences that could be traced to unstimulated CD4+ memory cells. Treg origin accounted for an average of around 69% of mappable alloreactive CD4+ clones with siplizumab and 25% to 30% in controls. Contribution to the alloresponse seemed major for naive T cells, which also seemed more diverse than memory cells.

Germline V gene sequence: CDR1 SGHRS, CDR2 YFSETQ. CDR3 length equals 11 residues. The V and J ends lost 5 bases and 7 bases respectively, with 9 bases between them. TCRdb keeps only in-frame clones here, not all; method: immunoSEQ multiplex PCR. The sample has approximately 98,000 clones; 85% to 95% are singletons. The receptor was derived from a human donor in good health. J is TRBJ1-1 and V is TRBV5-1, with D unresolved. The sample taken for sequencing was non-Treg CD4+ T cells sorted from blood. The CDR3 reads CASRKGVEAFF. DNA of the CDR3: TGCGCCAGCAGGAAAGGAGTTGAAGCTTTCTTT.